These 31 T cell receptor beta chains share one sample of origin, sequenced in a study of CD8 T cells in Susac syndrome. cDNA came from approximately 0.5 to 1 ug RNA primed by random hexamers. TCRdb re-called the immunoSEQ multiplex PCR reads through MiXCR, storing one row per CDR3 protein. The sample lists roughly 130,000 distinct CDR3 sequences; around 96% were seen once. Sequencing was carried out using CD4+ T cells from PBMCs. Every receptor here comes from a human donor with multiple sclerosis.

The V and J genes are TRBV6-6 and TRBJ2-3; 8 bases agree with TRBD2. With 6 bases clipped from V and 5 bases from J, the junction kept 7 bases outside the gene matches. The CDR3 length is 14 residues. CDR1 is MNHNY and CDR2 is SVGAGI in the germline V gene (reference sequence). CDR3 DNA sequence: TGTGCCAGCAGCCGGGGGGGGGCCTTAGATACGCAGTATTTT. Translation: CASSRGGALDTQYF.

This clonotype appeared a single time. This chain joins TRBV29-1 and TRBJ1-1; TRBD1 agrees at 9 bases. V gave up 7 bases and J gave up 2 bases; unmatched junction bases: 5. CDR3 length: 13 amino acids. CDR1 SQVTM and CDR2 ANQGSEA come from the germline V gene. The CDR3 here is CSAGTGTNTEAFF. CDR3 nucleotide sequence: TGCAGCGCCGGGACAGGGACAAACACTGAAGCTTTCTTT. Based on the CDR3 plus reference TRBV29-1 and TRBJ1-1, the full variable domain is SAVISQKPSRDICQRGTSLTIQCQVDSQVTMMFWYRQQPGQSLTLIATANQGSEATYESGFVIDKFPISRPNLTFSTLTVSNMSPEDSSIYLCSAGTGTNTEAFFGQGTRLTVV.

The CDR3 is CSVEVGTDYTF. The CDR3 nucleotides are TGCAGCGTTGAAGTTGGGACAGACTACACCTTC. The gene calls are TRBV29-1 and TRBJ1-2, with TRBD1 matching over 7 bases. Germline V CDR1 and CDR2: SQVTM, ANQGSEA. The V segment lost 1 base and the J segment 10 bases; nucleotides outside the gene matches: 3. The CDR3 is 11 amino acids.

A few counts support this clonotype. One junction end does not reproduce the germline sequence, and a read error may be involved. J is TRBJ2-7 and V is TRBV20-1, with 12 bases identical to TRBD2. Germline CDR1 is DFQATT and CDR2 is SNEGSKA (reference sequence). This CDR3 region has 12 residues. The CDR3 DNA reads TGCAGTGCTCCTCTAGCGGGAGGGCCGAATAGATTC. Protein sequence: CSAPLAGGPNRF.

The CDR3 sequence is CAISAKFQETQYF. The CDR3 bases are TGTGCCATCAGTGCCAAGTTCCAAGAGACCCAGTACTTC. The chain joins TRBV10-3 to TRBJ2-5; D ambiguous. V lost 4 bases and J lost 1, with 7 bases in between. The CDR3 has 13 amino acids. Germline V CDR1 and CDR2: ENHRY, SYGVKD.

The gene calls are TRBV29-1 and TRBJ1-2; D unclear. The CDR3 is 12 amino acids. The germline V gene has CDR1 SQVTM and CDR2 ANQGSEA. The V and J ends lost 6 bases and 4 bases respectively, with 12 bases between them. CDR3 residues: CSVVWGSYGYTF. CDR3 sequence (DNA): TGCAGCGTCGTTTGGGGTTCCTATGGCTACACCTTC.

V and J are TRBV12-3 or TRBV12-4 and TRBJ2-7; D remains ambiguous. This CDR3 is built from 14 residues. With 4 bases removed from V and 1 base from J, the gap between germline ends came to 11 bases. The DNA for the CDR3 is TGTGCCAGCAGTTCCCACAGCCTTTCCTACGAGCAGTACTTC. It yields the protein CASSSHSLSYEQYF.

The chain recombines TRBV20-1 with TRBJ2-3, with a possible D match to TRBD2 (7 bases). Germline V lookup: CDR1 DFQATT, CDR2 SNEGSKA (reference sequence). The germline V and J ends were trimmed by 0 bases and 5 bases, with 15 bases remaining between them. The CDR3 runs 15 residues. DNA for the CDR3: TGCAGTGCTAGAGATTACGCGGGGGCCAAAGATACGCAGTATTTT. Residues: CSARDYAGAKDTQYF.

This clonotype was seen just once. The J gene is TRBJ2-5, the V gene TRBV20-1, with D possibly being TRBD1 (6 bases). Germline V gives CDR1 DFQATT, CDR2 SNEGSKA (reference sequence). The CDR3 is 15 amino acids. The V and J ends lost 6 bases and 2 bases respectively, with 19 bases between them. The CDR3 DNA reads TGCAGTGCCACCGGAGCAGGGGTTCCACAAGAGACCCAGTACTTC. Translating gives CSATGAGVPQETQYF.

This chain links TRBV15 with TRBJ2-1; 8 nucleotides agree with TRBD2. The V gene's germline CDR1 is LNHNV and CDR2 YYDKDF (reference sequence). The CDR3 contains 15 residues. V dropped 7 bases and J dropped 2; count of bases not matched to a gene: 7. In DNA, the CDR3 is TGTGCCACCAACCAGCCGGGACTAGCCTACAATGAGCAGTTCTTC. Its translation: CATNQPGLAYNEQFF.

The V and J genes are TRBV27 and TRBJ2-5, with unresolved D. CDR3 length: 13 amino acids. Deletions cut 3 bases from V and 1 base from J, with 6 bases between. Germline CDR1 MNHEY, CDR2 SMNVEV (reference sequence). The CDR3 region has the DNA TGTGCCAGCAGTTTTCAGAGCCAAGAGACCCAGTACTTC. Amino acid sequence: CASSFQSQETQYF.

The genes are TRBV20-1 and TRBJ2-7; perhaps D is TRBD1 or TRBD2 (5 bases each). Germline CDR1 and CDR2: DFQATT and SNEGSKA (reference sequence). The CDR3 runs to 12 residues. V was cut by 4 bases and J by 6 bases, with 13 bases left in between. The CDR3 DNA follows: TGCAGTGCTAAACTAGTGGGACCCGAGCAGTACTTC. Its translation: CSAKLVGPEQYF.

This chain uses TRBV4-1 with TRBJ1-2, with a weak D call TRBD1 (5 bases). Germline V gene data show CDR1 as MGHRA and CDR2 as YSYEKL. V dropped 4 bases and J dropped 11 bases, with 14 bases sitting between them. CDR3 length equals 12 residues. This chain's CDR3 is CASSLSGGIYTF. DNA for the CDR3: TGCGCCAGCAGCCTCTCTGGGGGGATTTACACCTTC.

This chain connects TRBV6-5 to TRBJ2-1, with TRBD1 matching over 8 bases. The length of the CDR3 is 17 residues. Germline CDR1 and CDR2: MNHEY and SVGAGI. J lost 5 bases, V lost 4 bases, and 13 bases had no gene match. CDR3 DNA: TGTGCCAGCAGTTCCGTAATGAGGACAGGGTGGCACAATGAGCAGTTCTTC. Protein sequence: CASSSVMRTGWHNEQFF.

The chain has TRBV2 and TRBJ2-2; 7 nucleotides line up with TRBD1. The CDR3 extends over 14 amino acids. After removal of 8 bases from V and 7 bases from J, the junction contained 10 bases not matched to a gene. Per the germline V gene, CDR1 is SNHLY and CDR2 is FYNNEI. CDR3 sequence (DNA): TGTGCCAGCGACATAACAGGGGATCACGGGGAGCTGTTTTTT. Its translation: CASDITGDHGELFF.

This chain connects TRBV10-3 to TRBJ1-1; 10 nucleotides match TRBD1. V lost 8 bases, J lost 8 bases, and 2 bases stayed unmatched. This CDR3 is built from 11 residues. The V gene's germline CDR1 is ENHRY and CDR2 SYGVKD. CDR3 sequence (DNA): TGTGCCATCGGACAGGGGGACGAAGCTTTCTTT. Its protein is CAIGQGDEAFF.

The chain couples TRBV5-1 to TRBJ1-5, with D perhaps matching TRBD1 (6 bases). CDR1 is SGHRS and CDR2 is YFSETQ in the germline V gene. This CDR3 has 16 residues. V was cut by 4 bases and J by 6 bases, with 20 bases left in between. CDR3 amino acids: CASSLGLGGPGQPQHF. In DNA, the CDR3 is TGCGCCAGCAGCCTTGGCCTAGGGGGGCCCGGTCAGCCCCAGCATTTT.

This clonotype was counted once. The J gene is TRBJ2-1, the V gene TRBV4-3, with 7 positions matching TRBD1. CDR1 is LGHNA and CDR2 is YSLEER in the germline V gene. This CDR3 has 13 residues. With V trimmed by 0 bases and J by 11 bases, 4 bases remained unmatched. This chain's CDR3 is CASSQDRGRKQFF. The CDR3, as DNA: TGCGCCAGCAGCCAAGATAGGGGGCGTAAGCAGTTCTTC.

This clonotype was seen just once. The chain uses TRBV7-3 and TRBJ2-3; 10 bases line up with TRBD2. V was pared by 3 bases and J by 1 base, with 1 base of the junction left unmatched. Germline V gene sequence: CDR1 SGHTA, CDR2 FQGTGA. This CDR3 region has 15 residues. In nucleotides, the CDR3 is TGTGCCAGCAGCTTTGGACTAGCGGGCACAGATACGCAGTATTTT. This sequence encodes CASSFGLAGTDTQYF. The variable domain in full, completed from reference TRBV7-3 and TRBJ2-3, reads GAGVSQTPSNKVTEKGKYVELRCDPISGHTALYWYRQSLGQGPEFLIYFQGTGAADDSGLPNDRFFAVRPEGSVSTLKIQRTERGDSAVYLCASSFGLAGTDTQYFGPGTRLTVL.

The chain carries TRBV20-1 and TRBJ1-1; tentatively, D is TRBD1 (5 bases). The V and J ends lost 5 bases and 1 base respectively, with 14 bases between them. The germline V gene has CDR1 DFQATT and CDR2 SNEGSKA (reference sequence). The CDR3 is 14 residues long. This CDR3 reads CSAYPGRRNTEAFF. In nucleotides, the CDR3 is TGCAGTGCTTATCCGGGACGGAGGAACACTGAAGCTTTCTTT.

CDR3 sequence reads: CASSSGGASDTQYF. In DNA, the CDR3 is TGTGCCAGCAGCAGCGGGGGGGCCTCGGATACGCAGTATTTT. The chain links TRBV7-8 to TRBJ2-3, with 10 nucleotides matching TRBD2. J was trimmed by 6 bases and V by 5 bases; bases with no gene match: 5. CDR3 length: 14 residues. Germline V gene lookup returns CDR1 SGHVS and CDR2 FQNEAQ.

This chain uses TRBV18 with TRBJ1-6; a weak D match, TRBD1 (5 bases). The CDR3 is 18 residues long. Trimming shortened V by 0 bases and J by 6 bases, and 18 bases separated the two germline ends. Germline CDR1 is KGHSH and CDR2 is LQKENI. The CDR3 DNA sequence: TGTGCCAGCTCACCACCCGGTCAGGGCAAGGACGGTAATTCACCCCTCCACTTT. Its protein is CASSPPGQGKDGNSPLHF.

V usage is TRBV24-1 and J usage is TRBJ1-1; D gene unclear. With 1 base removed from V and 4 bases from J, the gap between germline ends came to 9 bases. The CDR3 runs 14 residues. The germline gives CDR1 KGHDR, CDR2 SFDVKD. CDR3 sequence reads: CATSDFPRSTEAFF. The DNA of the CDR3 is TGTGCCACCAGTGATTTCCCCAGAAGCACTGAAGCTTTCTTT.

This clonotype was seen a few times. The CDR3 region has the DNA TGTGCCAGTAGTACGGGGGTAGAGACCCAGTACTTC. Amino acid sequence: CASSTGVETQYF. The rearrangement links TRBV19 to TRBJ2-5; the D gene is possibly TRBD2 (6 bases). This CDR3 is 12 amino acids long. Germline CDR1 and CDR2: LNHDA and SQIVND (reference sequence). Trimming removed 4 bases at V and 4 bases at J, with 7 bases between.

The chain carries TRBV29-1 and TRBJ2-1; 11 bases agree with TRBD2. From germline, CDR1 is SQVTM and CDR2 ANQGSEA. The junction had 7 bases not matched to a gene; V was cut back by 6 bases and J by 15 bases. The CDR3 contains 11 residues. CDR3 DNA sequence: TGCAGCGTCCTGACTAGCGGGACTCTGTTCTTC. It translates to CSVLTSGTLFF.

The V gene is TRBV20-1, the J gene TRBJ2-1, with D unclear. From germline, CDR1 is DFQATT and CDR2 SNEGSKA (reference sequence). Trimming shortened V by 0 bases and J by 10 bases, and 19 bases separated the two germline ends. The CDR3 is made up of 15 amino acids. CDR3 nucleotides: TGCAGTGCTAGAGATCTCTGGTTCGGTGGTGAGGAGCAGTTCTTC. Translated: CSARDLWFGGEEQFF.

DNA for the CDR3: TGTGCCAGCAGCCAAGATATCTCCAGCGGGAGCTCTTGGACAGATACGCAGTATTTT. It is translated as CASSQDISSGSSWTDTQYF. V and J are TRBV4-2 and TRBJ2-3; TRBD2 aligns across 8 bases. The V and J ends lost 0 bases and 3 bases, in that order; junction bases with no gene match: 14. CDR3 length: 19 amino acids. Germline V lookup: CDR1 LGHNA, CDR2 YNFKEQ.

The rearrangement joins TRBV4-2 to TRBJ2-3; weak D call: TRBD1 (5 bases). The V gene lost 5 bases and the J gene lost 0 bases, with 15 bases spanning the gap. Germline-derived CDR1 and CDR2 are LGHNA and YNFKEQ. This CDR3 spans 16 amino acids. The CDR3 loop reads CASSRQGRSSTDTQYF. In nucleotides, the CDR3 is TGTGCCAGCAGCAGGCAGGGTCGATCCAGCACAGATACGCAGTATTTT.

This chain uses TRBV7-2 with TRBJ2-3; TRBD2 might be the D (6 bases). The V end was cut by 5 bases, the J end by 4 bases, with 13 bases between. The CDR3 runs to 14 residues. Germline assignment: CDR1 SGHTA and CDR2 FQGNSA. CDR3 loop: CASSAGPSADTQYF. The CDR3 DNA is TGTGCCAGCAGCGCCGGGCCTAGCGCAGATACGCAGTATTTT.

The CDR3: CAWSAGTETQYF. The CDR3, as DNA: TGTGCCTGGAGTGCGGGTACAGAGACCCAGTACTTC. V is TRBV30 and J is TRBJ2-5, with D hard to call. The germline V gene encodes CDR1 GTSNPN and CDR2 SVGIG (reference sequence). This CDR3 region has 12 residues. V shed 1 base and J shed 4 bases, with 7 bases lying between them.

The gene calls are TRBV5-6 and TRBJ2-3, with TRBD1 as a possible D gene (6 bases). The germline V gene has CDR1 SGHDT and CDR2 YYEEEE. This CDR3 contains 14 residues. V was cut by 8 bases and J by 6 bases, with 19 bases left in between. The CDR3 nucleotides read TGTGCCAGTAAACAGGGTCTACATGTCGATACGCAGTATTTT. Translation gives CASKQGLHVDTQYF.